The sample holds many counts of the clone carrying this T cell receptor (beta chain). Each CDR3 protein gets one entry after TCRdb re-called the 5' RACE reads with MiXCR. Of about 23,000 distinct CDR3 sequences listed, 4.7% were seen once; the top ten hold roughly 5.2%. This specimen comes from a study of spatial heterogeneity in lung cancer. CDR3 size: 13 residues. Between the trimmed V and J ends, which lost 5 bases and 7 bases, there was a span of 15 bases. CDR1 and CDR2 from the germline V gene are MDHEN and SYDVKM. The time point was: sample taken at primary tumor resection. Whole RNA came from tumor, nontumor lung or frozen PBMC and was sequenced without being sorted.

The receptor was derived from a male donor with early-stage non-small cell lung cancer. J is TRBJ2-7 and V is TRBV28; D not resolved. Specimen: PBMCs, collected at surgery. The DNA of the CDR3 is TGTGCCAGCAGTACCTACCCTGTACCGGAGCAGTACTTC. This sequence encodes CASSTYPVPEQYF.